One TCR beta chain is described in this entry. This entry comes from a study of control samples from healthy donors and cancer patients. TCRdb's table, derived via immunoSEQ multiplex PCR, lists solely in-frame clones and lacks some. The profile covers about 150,000 clones, with 85% to 95% appearing a single time and around 2.4% taken by the ten largest. V lost 4 bases and J 0 bases, leaving 10 bases between the germline ends. CDR1 is SGDLS, CDR2 YYNGEE, per germline. This CDR3 comprises 15 residues. The J gene is TRBJ2-2, the V gene TRBV9; D remains ambiguous. The clonotype was recovered from a man over 45 in good health. Sequenced material: blood. The CDR3 region has the DNA TGTGCCAGCAGCTCCACCTACGCGAACACCGGGGAGCTGTTTTTT. As protein: CASSSTYANTGELFF.